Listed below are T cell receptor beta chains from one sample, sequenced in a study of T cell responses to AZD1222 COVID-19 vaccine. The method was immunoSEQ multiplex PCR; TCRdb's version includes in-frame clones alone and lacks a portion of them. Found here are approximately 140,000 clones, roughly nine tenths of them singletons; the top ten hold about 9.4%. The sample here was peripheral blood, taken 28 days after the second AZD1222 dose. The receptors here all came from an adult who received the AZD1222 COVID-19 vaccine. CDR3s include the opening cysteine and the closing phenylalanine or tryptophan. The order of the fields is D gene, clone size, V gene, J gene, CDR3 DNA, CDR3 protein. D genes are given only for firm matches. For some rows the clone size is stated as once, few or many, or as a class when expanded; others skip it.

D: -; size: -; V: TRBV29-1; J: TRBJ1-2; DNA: TGCAGCGTTGACTTTCCAGATAACTATGGCTACACCTTC; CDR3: CSVDFPDNYGYTF
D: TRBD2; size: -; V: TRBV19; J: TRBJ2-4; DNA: TGTGCCAGTAAGGACGGGGGGGCCAAAAACATTCAGTACTTC; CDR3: CASKDGGAKNIQYF
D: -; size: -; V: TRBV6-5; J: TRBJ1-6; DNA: TGTGCCAGCAGTTACTCAGTGGGCACGGCTAATTCACCCCTCCACTTT; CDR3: CASSYSVGTANSPLHF
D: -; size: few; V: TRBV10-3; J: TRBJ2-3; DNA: TGTGCCATCAGTGGGGATATGCGCACAGATACGCAGTATTTT; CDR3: CAISGDMRTDTQYF
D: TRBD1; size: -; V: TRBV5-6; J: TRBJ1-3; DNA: TGTGCCAGCAGCCCACGGACAGGCCAGGCTGGAAACACCATATATTTT; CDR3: CASSPRTGQAGNTIYF
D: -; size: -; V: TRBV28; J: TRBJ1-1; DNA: TGTGCCAGCAGTCCCAGGAGAGGGGTCGGTGTAGCTTTCTTT; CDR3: CASSPRRGVGVAFF
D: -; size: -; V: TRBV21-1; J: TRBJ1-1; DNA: TGTGCCAGCCCGGGGATGAACACTGAAGCTTTCTTT; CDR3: CASPGMNTEAFF
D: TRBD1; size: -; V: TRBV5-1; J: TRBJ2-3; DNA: TGCGCCAGCAGCCGGGACAGGGGGTTATTAGATACGCAGTATTTT; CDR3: CASSRDRGLLDTQYF
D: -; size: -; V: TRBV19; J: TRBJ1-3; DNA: TGTGCCAGTAGCCCTAAATCTGGAAACACCATATATTTT; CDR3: CASSPKSGNTIYF
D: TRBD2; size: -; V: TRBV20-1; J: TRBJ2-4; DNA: TGCAGTGCTAGTCCTAGCGGGGATGGGGACATTCAGTACTTC; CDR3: CSASPSGDGDIQYF
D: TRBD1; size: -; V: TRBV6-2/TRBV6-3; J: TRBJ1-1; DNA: TGTGCCAGCAGCCCGGGACAGGGGGTAATTGTTGAAGCTTTCTTT; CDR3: CASSPGQGVIVEAFF
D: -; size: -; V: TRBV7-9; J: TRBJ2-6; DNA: TGTGCCAGCAGCCTTATTACAGGTTCTGGGGCCAACGTCCTGACTTTC; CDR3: CASSLITGSGANVLTF
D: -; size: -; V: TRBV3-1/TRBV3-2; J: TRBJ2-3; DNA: TGTGCCAGCAGCCAAGAGGGCCTCCCGCTCACAGATACGCAGTATTTT; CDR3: CASSQEGLPLTDTQYF
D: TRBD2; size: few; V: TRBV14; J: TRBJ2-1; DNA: TGTGCCAGCAGCCAGGGAGGACTAGCGGGAGGCTATGAGCAGTTCTTC; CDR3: CASSQGGLAGGYEQFF
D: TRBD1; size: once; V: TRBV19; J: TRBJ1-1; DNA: TGTGCCAGTATCATGGGACAGGGAGTTTTTACTGAAGCTTTCTTT; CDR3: CASIMGQGVFTEAFF
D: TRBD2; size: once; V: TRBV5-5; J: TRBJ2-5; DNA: TGTGCCAGCATCCTGGCGGGCGGGGGTGGTGAGACCCAGTACTTC; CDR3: CASILAGGGGETQYF
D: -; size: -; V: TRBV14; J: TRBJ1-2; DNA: TGTGCCAGCAGCCAAGAGAGGAGGGGACTGGTGGACTATGGCTACACCTTC; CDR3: CASSQERRGLVDYGYTF
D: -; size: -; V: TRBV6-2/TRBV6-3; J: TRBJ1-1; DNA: TGTGCCAGCAGTTACGGAAAAAGGGATGACACTGAAGCTTTCTTT; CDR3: CASSYGKRDDTEAFF
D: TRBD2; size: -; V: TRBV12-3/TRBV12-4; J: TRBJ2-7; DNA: TGTGCCAGCGGTGCGGGAGTCCATGAGCAGTACTTC; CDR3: CASGAGVHEQYF
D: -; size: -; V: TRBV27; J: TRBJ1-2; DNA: TGTGCCAGCAGTCTACTTGCTTTTAGGGAATCGCACTATGGCTACACCTTC; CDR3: CASSLLAFRESHYGYTF
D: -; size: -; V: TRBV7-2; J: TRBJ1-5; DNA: TGTGCCAGCAGCGGCGGGGGAGGCAATCAGCCCCAGCATTTT; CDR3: CASSGGGGNQPQHF
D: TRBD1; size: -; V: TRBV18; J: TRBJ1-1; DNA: TGTGCCAGCTCTTGGGACAGGGGTACGAACACTGAAGCTTTCTTT; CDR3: CASSWDRGTNTEAFF
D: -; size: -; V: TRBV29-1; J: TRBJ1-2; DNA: TGCAGCGTCCGGGACGTAACATCCTATGGCTACACCTTC; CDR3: CSVRDVTSYGYTF
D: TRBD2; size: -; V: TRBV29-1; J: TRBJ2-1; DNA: TGCAGCGTTCTCTCTTCTAGCGGGTACTACAATGAGCAGTTCTTC; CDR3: CSVLSSSGYYNEQFF
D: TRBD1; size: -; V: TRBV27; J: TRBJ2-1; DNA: TGTGCCAGCAGTTCCGACAGGGCCCACAATGAGCAGTTCTTC; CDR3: CASSSDRAHNEQFF
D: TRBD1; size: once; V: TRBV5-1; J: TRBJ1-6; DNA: TGCGCCAGCAGCATATACAGGGGGCTTAATTCACCCCTCCACTTT; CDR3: CASSIYRGLNSPLHF
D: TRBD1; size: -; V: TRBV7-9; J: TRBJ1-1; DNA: TGTGCCAGCAGCGACAGGGTAACTGAAGCTTTCTTT; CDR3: CASSDRVTEAFF
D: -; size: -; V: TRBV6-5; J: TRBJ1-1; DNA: TGTGCCAGCAGTTATTCTGGGGGTCGGACTGAAGCTTTCTTT; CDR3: CASSYSGGRTEAFF
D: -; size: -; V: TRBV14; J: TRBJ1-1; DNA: TGTGCCAGCAGCCAATTCGGTGGAGGGGGGACTGAAGCTTTCTTT; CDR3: CASSQFGGGGTEAFF
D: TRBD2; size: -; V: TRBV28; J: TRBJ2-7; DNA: TGTGCCAGCCAGGGACTAGCGGGAGAACTCCTCTACGAGCAGTACTTC; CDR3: CASQGLAGELLYEQYF
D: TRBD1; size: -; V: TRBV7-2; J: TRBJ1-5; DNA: TGTGCCAGCAGCTACGACAGGGGCAGCAATCAGCCCCAGCATTTT; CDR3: CASSYDRGSNQPQHF
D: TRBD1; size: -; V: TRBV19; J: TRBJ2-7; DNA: TGTGCCAGTAGTGCTGGGACAGGGAAATACGAGCAGTACTTC; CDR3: CASSAGTGKYEQYF
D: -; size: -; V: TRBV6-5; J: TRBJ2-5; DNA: TGTGCCAGCAGTTTTACTAGCAGTACCCAAGAGACCCAGTACTTC; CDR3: CASSFTSSTQETQYF
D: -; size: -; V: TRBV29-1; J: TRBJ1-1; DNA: TGCAGCGTTGAGAGTCCAGAGAACACTGAAGCTTTCTTT; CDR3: CSVESPENTEAFF
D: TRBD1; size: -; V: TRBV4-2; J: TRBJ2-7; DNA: TGTGCCAGCAGCCCTCCGGGGACAGGGGGAACCTACGAGCAGTACTTC; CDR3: CASSPPGTGGTYEQYF
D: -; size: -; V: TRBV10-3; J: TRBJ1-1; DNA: TGTGCCATGGGAGATGGAGACAGGAACACTGAAGCTTTCTTT; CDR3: CAMGDGDRNTEAFF
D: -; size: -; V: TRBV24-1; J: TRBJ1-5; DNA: TGTGCCACCAGTGATTTGAATCAGCCCCAGCATTTT; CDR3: CATSDLNQPQHF
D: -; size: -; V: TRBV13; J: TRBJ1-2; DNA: TGTGCCAGCAGCCGAAGGGGGTTTCAAGGAGGCTACACCTTC; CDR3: CASSRRGFQGGYTF
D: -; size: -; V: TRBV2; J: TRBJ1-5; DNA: TGTGCCAGCAGGGACAGCGCCGCGGGGCAGCCCCAGCATTTT; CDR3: CASRDSAAGQPQHF
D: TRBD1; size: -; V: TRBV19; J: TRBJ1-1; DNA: TGTGCCAGTAGTATCGATGGCACAGGGGACTACAACACTGAAGCTTTCTTT; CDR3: CASSIDGTGDYNTEAFF
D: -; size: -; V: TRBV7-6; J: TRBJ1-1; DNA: TGTGCCAGCAGCACCCTTGGGGCGCTGGGTGCTTTCTTT; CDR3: CASSTLGALGAFF
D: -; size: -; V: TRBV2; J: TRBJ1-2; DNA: TGTGCCAGCATCAGAGGACGGAACTATGGCTACACCTTC; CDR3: CASIRGRNYGYTF